One sample yielded the 32 T cell receptor beta chains listed below, sequenced in a study of T cells expressing NK-cell markers. TCRdb re-called the 5' RACE reads; one entry per CDR3 protein, DNA not given. Here the sample table reports some 150,000 distinct CDR3 sequences. The sample comprised blood T cells: a sorted CD56 or NKG2C T cell subset, CD4+ or CD8+ T cells, or bulk PBMC T cells (not recorded which). The receptors were gathered from a man younger than 30 in good health.

This chain uses TRBV20-1 with TRBJ2-7; TCRdb reports TRBD1, a call that lacks DNA to check it against. The CDR3 has 15 amino acids. Germline CDR1 DFQATT, CDR2 SNEGSKA (reference sequence). The CDR3 sequence is CSARDLLGQVYEQYF.

The genes are TRBV5-1 and TRBJ2-3; no DNA is available, so the TRBD1 call from TCRdb remains unchecked. The CDR3 covers 16 residues. Germline V gives CDR1 SGHRS, CDR2 YFSETQ. CDR3 sequence: CASSLVPPTRTDTQYF.

The chain uses TRBV5-5 and TRBJ2-1. Germline loops: CDR1 SGHKS, CDR2 YYEKEE (reference sequence). The CDR3 is 13 amino acids. This CDR3 is CASSLASYNEQFF.

The chain recombines TRBV6-2 or TRBV6-3 with TRBJ2-5; with no DNA, the TCRdb D assignment of TRBD2 cannot be verified. The germline gives CDR1 MNHEY, CDR2 SVGEGT. This CDR3 has 16 residues. CDR3 sequence: CASGLPVGTAHETQYF.

The chain is built from TRBV4-1 and TRBJ1-4. CDR1 and CDR2 (germline): MGHRA, YSYEKL. CDR3 length: 15 amino acids. CDR3 loop: CASSQDPGTPEKLFF.

CDR3 amino acids: CSARERDFAYNEQFF. The chain has TRBV20-1 and TRBJ2-1; the D gene TCRdb calls, TRBD1, cannot be checked with no DNA. The V gene's germline CDR1 is DFQATT and CDR2 SNEGSKA (reference sequence). The CDR3 has 15 amino acids.

The chain has TRBV20-1 and TRBJ2-1; TCRdb calls TRBD2, which cannot be checked without DNA. The germline V gene has CDR1 DFQATT and CDR2 SNEGSKA (reference sequence). The CDR3 loop spans 17 amino acids. The chain's CDR3 is CSARKQLAGILSDEQFF.

The V and J genes are TRBV5-1 and TRBJ2-6; no DNA is available, so the TRBD2 call from TCRdb remains unchecked. The CDR3 spans 15 residues. Per the germline V gene, CDR1 is SGHRS and CDR2 is YFSETQ. CDR3 amino acids: CASRLVGPGANVLTF.

The chain carries TRBV25-1 and TRBJ2-5; TCRdb indicates TRBD2, and absent DNA this call remains unverified. Germline values: CDR1 MGHDK, CDR2 SYGVNS. The CDR3 contains 12 residues. CDR3 protein: CASGGSGETQYF.

V is TRBV12-3 or TRBV12-4 and J is TRBJ2-7; the TCRdb call, TRBD2, lacks DNA for checking. This CDR3 has 18 residues. This chain's CDR3 is CASSSSPRGLAGKYEQYF.

This rearrangement joins TRBV5-1 to TRBJ2-1; TCRdb's D call of TRBD2 is untestable without DNA. Germline V gene sequence: CDR1 SGHRS, CDR2 YFSETQ. The CDR3 runs 15 residues. The CDR3 protein is CANPESGLAPQSWFF.

The chain is built from TRBV19 and TRBJ2-1. Germline loops: CDR1 LNHDA, CDR2 SQIVND (reference sequence). The CDR3 totals 13 residues. This CDR3 is CASSIGSYREQFF.

The chain couples TRBV5-1 to TRBJ2-1. The CDR3 extends over 16 amino acids. Germline loops: CDR1 SGHRS, CDR2 YFSETQ. The CDR3: CASSLGVGRSYNEQFF.

This sequence joins TRBV5-6 and TRBJ2-3; TCRdb gives TRBD2 as the D gene, but with no DNA this cannot be confirmed. Germline CDR1 and CDR2: SGHDT and YYEEEE. The CDR3 covers 11 residues. CDR3 sequence reads: CANASFDTQYF.

The chain joins TRBV19 to TRBJ2-1; TCRdb proposes TRBD2, but this gene call is untestable without DNA. CDR3 length: 16 residues. Germline CDR1 LNHDA, CDR2 SQIVND (reference sequence). The CDR3 region is CASSIEAGGTYNEQFF.

The chain uses TRBV11-2 and TRBJ1-4; checking the TCRdb D call of TRBD1 is not possible without DNA. The V gene's germline CDR1 is SGHAT and CDR2 FQNNGV. The CDR3 extends over 15 amino acids. CDR3 region: CASSTRTGGVEKLFF.

The chain uses TRBV9 and TRBJ2-5; the D call of TRBD1 rests on TCRdb alone, since no DNA is present to check it. This CDR3 comprises 16 residues. Germline V lookup: CDR1 SGDLS, CDR2 YYNGEE. The CDR3 loop reads CASSVGASGGKETQYF.

The V call is TRBV11-2, the J call TRBJ2-7; TCRdb's assignment of TRBD1 cannot be checked, as there is no DNA. CDR3 length: 12 amino acids. The germline V gene has CDR1 SGHAT and CDR2 FQNNGV. The CDR3 sequence: CASSLVQGEQYF.

The CDR3 region is CATSDPRLAGAYNEQFF. The rearrangement uses TRBV24-1 and TRBJ2-1; TCRdb reports TRBD2, a call that lacks DNA to check it against. The CDR3 contains 17 residues. Germline V gene data show CDR1 as KGHDR and CDR2 as SFDVKD.

The gene calls are TRBV12-3 or TRBV12-4 and TRBJ2-5; TCRdb names TRBD2, which stays unverified in the absence of DNA. CDR3 size: 13 residues. CDR3 sequence: CASSLDLQETQYF.

The chain combines TRBV30 with TRBJ1-4; without DNA, the TCRdb call of TRBD1 cannot be checked. The germline CDR1 and CDR2 sequences are GTSNPN and SVGIG (reference sequence). This CDR3 region has 13 residues. CDR3 in amino acids: CAWSTLSGEKLFF.

V usage is TRBV2 and J usage is TRBJ2-5. CDR1 and CDR2 (germline): SNHLY, FYNNEI. The CDR3 consists of 11 residues. This CDR3 is CASFISSAQYF.

The chain is built from TRBV27 and TRBJ1-4; TCRdb's D call, TRBD1, is unchecked because there is no DNA. Germline V lookup: CDR1 MNHEY, CDR2 SMNVEV (reference sequence). CDR3 length: 15 amino acids. The CDR3 sequence: CASKDGAGPNEKLFF.

The rearrangement uses TRBV18 and TRBJ2-1; TCRdb gives TRBD2 as the D gene, but with no DNA this cannot be confirmed. The CDR3 has 16 residues. CDR1 and CDR2 from the germline V gene are KGHSH and LQKENI. The CDR3 region is CASSPPSGRRTYEQFF.

This chain joins TRBV19 and TRBJ1-5. Germline V gene sequence: CDR1 LNHDA, CDR2 SQIVND (reference sequence). The length of the CDR3 is 13 residues. CDR3 sequence: CASSMDRYQPQHF.

This chain uses TRBV5-1 with TRBJ2-7; as DNA is missing, the TRBD1 call by TCRdb cannot be tested. The CDR3 has 18 amino acids. The germline V gene encodes CDR1 SGHRS and CDR2 YFSETQ. CDR3 amino acids: CASSLAYPRGQGYHEQYF.

This chain connects TRBV5-1 to TRBJ2-5; TCRdb indicates TRBD2, and absent DNA this call remains unverified. This CDR3 is 15 amino acids long. Germline V lookup: CDR1 SGHRS, CDR2 YFSETQ. The CDR3 loop is CASSPTSGRKETQYF.

This chain joins TRBV10-3 and TRBJ2-2. Germline values: CDR1 ENHRY, CDR2 SYGVKD. This CDR3 contains 13 residues. This chain's CDR3 is CAIRGGDTGELFF.

The chain has TRBV30 and TRBJ2-1. Germline V gene lookup returns CDR1 GTSNPN and CDR2 SVGIG (reference sequence). This CDR3 region has 11 residues. CDR3 amino acids: CACLPEDEQFF. The variable domain in full, with the rest retrieved from reference TRBV30 and TRBJ2-1, is SQTIHQWPATLVQPVGSPLSLECTVEGTSNPNLYWYRQAAGRGLQLLFYSVGIGQISSEVPQNLSASRPQDRQFILSSKKLLLSDSGFYLCACLPEDEQFFGPGTRLTVL.

This chain joins TRBV20-1 and TRBJ2-1; TCRdb's assignment of TRBD2 cannot be checked, as there is no DNA. This CDR3 contains 17 residues. Per the germline V gene, CDR1 is DFQATT and CDR2 is SNEGSKA (reference sequence). The CDR3 region is CSARHLAGGPRYNEQFF.

The chain is built from TRBV27 and TRBJ2-7; TCRdb's D call of TRBD1 is untestable without DNA. The CDR3 sequence is 16 residues long. CDR1 MNHEY and CDR2 SMNVEV come from the germline V gene (reference sequence). The CDR3 is CAIARTGGEQSYEQYF.

The rearrangement joins TRBV4-2 to TRBJ2-3. The CDR3 has 16 residues. Germline V CDR1 and CDR2: LGHNA, YNFKEQ. The CDR3 spells CASSQDMGARTDTQYF.